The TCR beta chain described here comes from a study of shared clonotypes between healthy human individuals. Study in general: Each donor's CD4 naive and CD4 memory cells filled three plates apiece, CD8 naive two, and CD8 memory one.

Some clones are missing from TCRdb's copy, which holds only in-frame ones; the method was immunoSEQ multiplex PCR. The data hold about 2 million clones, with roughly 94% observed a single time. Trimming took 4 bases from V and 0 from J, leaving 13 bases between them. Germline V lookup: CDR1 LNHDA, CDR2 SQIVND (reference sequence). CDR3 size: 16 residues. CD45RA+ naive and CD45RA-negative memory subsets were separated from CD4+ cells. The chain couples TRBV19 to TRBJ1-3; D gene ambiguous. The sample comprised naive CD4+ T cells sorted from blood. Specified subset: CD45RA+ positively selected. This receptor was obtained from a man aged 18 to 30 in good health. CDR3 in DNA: TGTGCCAGTAGTACAACCAACATGCGCTCTGGAAACACCATATATTTT. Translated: CASSTTNMRSGNTIYF.